The T cell receptor beta chain under discussion was sequenced for a study of T cell responses to AZD1222 COVID-19 vaccine (dated by TCRdb to the early 2020s). Study-wide context: A total of just over 230 trial participants underwent TCR sequencing, of whom more than 200 had received two doses of AZD1222 and 26 had received two doses of the MenACWY control vaccine. Trial participants were enrolled by age into subgroups of 18-55, 56-69 and 70-plus years, and 148, 28 and 57 TCR-sequenced participants, respectively, were included in these subgroups. What the study reported, not specific to this receptor: The 56-69-year group was small, and its depth increase did not reach significance, likely because of low power. Because no day 14 peak-response samples were available, repertoires were characterized only after the peak T cell response. Conclusions about previously exposed vaccinees are limited because only five to seven AZD1222 recipients were SARS-CoV-2 seropositive at baseline. After two AZD1222 doses, both the breadth and the depth of spike-specific TCRs were significantly higher than at day 0 and than in MenACWY recipients. Epitopes outside the regions mutated in the B.1.351 and B.1.1.7 variants were reportedly recognized by nearly half of the unique spike-specific TCRs. The vaccine-associated CD4 TCRs covered the entire spike protein, and the dominant responses fell in regions 160-218 and 743-854. Participants were mostly white British and included more females than males, and it was suggested by the authors that clonal diversity may have been underestimated.

The germline V gene supplies CDR1 MDHEN and CDR2 SYDVKM. The CDR3, from cysteine to phenylalanine, totals 14 residues. The read is trimmed to its CDR3 DNA, 42 bases read in frame from base 1. Trimming at the junction amounts to 2 bases on V and 9 bases on J, and the germline ends lie 16 bases apart. The CDR3 regions of human TCRbeta chains were analyzed by immunosequencing. The authors processed their data as follows. TCRs in the repertoires were matched against a reference library of SARS-CoV-2-specific TCRs that had been generated with the MIRA antigen-specificity platform. Breadth meant the fraction of unique TCRs that were SARS-CoV-2-associated, whereas depth meant the fraction of total T cells that were SARS-CoV-2-associated. Each spike-specific TCR was assigned to its reactive spike region and to a CD4 or CD8 class using the MIRA data. Log10-transformed breadth and depth values were compared by one-way ANOVA with Sidak's multiple comparisons tests. This is the immuneACCESS table as TCRdb keeps it, with only in-frame sequences that have V and J called. A part of the clones is gone; compared with another copy, unresolved V genes explain less than half, and the rest is unexplained. V and J calls and clone size are as listed in that table; D and trimming were resolved from the DNA. The table for this sample lists 70,000 or so clones; roughly 83% of them were counted only once. The ten largest clonotypes hold around a quarter of the sample.

Concerning this clone itself: The antigen it binds to is not known. Base qualities are not provided; no much larger clone lies one nucleotide away.

The time point tag for this specimen amounts to: about 28 days (+/-7) after the second vaccine dose. Because spike-specific TCR depth and breadth did not differ between the two schedules, AZD1222 recipients who got a second dose at roughly 4 weeks were pooled with those who got a second dose at roughly 12 weeks. Samples from vaccinated people were obtained from the UK trials COV001 and COV002, which included a single-blind randomized controlled phase 2/3 trial of AZD1222 (ChAdOx1 nCoV-19) in healthy adults. For TCRbeta chain sequencing, PBMC samples from trial participants were taken at day 0 and at day 28 after the second dose.

This receptor was identified in an adult who received the AZD1222 COVID-19 vaccine. This chain is built from TRBV28 and TRBJ1-2; too little of a D gene remains to name it. Sequencing was performed on peripheral blood, taken 28 days after the second AZD1222 dose. The nucleotides are TGTGCCAGCAGTTTAGCCTCGTTGTACGTCCGCTACACCTTC. The encoded protein is CASSLASLYVRYTF.